The 18 T cell receptor beta chains in this list originate from one sample, sequenced in a study of CD8 T cells in ankylosing spondylitis. TCRdb redid the calling of the 5' RACE reads with MiXCR, one entry per CDR3 protein. This repertoire shows some 340,000 distinct CDR3 sequences, roughly 15% found once; its top ten account for roughly 1.1%. Sequenced material: blood, either unsorted or a sorted T cell fraction (not recorded which). The receptors shown here come from a male donor with ankylosing spondylitis or in good health (not recorded which).

A few counts support this clonotype. J is TRBJ2-4 and V is TRBV5-1, with TRBD1 matching over 8 bases. The germline V gene encodes CDR1 SGHRS and CDR2 YFSETQ. CDR3 length equals 17 residues. V gave up 0 bases and J gave up 1 base; unmatched junction bases: 6. In nucleotides, the CDR3 is TGCGCCAGCAGCTTGGTTCAGGGGGCGCTGGCCAAAAACATTCAGTACTTC. Translation: CASSLVQGALAKNIQYF. The variable domain in full, completed from reference TRBV5-1 and TRBJ2-4, reads KAGVTQTPRYLIKTRGQQVTLSCSPISGHRSVSWYQQTPGQGLQFLFEYFSETQRNKGNFPGRFSGRQFSNSRSEMNVSTLELGDSALYLCASSLVQGALAKNIQYFGAGTRLSVL.

The rearrangement joins TRBV5-4 to TRBJ1-2; possible D gene TRBD1, 5 bases. This CDR3 spans 13 amino acids. The germline V and J ends were trimmed by 0 bases and 6 bases, with 9 bases remaining between them. In germline, CDR1 is SGHNT, CDR2 YYREEE (reference sequence). The CDR3 nucleotides are TGTGCCAGCAGCTTGGAAGGCAGGGATGGCTACACCTTC. It specifies CASSLEGRDGYTF. Based on the CDR3 plus reference TRBV5-4 and TRBJ1-2, the full variable domain is ETGVTQSPTHLIKTRGQQVTLRCSSQSGHNTVSWYQQALGQGPQFIFQYYREEENGRGNFPPRFSGLQFPNYSSELNVNALELDDSALYLCASSLEGRDGYTFGSGTRLTVV.

This clonotype was recorded a few times. The chain is built from TRBV6-1 and TRBJ1-4; TRBD1 agrees at 8 bases. Germline V gives CDR1 MNHNS, CDR2 SASEGT. With 6 bases clipped from V and 4 bases from J, the junction kept 10 bases outside the gene matches. This CDR3 is built from 16 residues. CDR3: CASRHQLDRDNEKLFF. In nucleotides, the CDR3 is TGTGCCAGCAGACACCAGCTGGACAGGGATAATGAAAAACTGTTTTTT.

The J gene is TRBJ2-3, the V gene TRBV7-9, with 7 bases lining up with TRBD1. The J segment lost 0 bases and the V segment lost 5 bases, leaving 5 bases of the junction unmatched. The CDR3 totals 15 residues. Germline V gene sequence: CDR1 SEHNR, CDR2 FQNEAQ (reference sequence). The CDR3 nucleotides read TGTGCCAGCAGCATCCGGACAGGTAGCACAGATACGCAGTATTTT. Translated, it gives CASSIRTGSTDTQYF.

This clonotype was observed a few times. This chain joins TRBV12-3 or TRBV12-4 and TRBJ2-5, with 7 bases matching TRBD2. Trimming removed 7 bases from V and 5 bases from J; junction bases left unmatched: 7. The CDR3 spans 13 residues. The CDR3 spells CASNLLGGETQYF. The CDR3 nucleotides are TGTGCCAGCAACTTACTCGGGGGGGAGACCCAGTACTTC.

The chain uses TRBV5-1 and TRBJ2-1, with 8 bases fitting TRBD2. Trimming at V came to 4 bases and at J to 8 bases, leaving 17 bases not matched to a gene. The germline V gene has CDR1 SGHRS and CDR2 YFSETQ. The CDR3 loop spans 17 amino acids. The CDR3 region is CASSPPTPGGGSDEQFF. Written as DNA, the CDR3 is TGCGCCAGCAGCCCGCCTACCCCGGGCGGGGGGAGTGATGAGCAGTTCTTC.

This chain joins TRBV5-1 and TRBJ1-2; 10 nucleotides match TRBD1. Germline loops: CDR1 SGHRS, CDR2 YFSETQ. V was pared by 3 bases and J by 4 bases, with 6 bases of the junction left unmatched. The CDR3 contains 15 residues. This chain's CDR3 is CASSYQWTGGYGYTF. CDR3 bases: TGCGCCAGCAGCTATCAATGGACAGGGGGCTATGGCTACACCTTC. The variable domain in full, with the rest retrieved from reference TRBV5-1 and TRBJ1-2, is KAGVTQTPRYLIKTRGQQVTLSCSPISGHRSVSWYQQTPGQGLQFLFEYFSETQRNKGNFPGRFSGRQFSNSRSEMNVSTLELGDSALYLCASSYQWTGGYGYTFGSGTRLTVV.

This clonotype was counted between two and nine times. The V call is TRBV30, the J call TRBJ1-2; D gene uncertain. The germline gives CDR1 GTSNPN, CDR2 SVGIG (reference sequence). Trimming pared 4 bases from V and 0 bases from J, leaving 15 bases between. The CDR3 has 15 amino acids. CDR3 protein: CAWTLQPLANYGYTF. The CDR3 bases are TGTGCCTGGACTCTTCAACCGTTAGCTAACTATGGCTACACCTTC. Filled out from reference TRBV30 and TRBJ1-2, the complete variable domain reads SQTIHQWPATLVQPVGSPLSLECTVEGTSNPNLYWYRQAAGRGLQLLFYSVGIGQISSEVPQNLSASRPQDRQFILSSKKLLLSDSGFYLCAWTLQPLANYGYTFGSGTRLTVV.

This clonotype appeared many times. This sequence joins TRBV10-3 and TRBJ1-1; D ambiguous. Germline V gives CDR1 ENHRY, CDR2 SYGVKD. CDR3 length equals 16 residues. Deletions cut 3 bases from V and 2 bases from J, with 16 bases between. Written as DNA, the CDR3 is TGTGCCATCAGTGATTCCCTTCTCCGGGTTAACACTGAAGCTTTCTTT. This sequence encodes CAISDSLLRVNTEAFF.

The rearrangement joins TRBV20-1 to TRBJ2-3, with D perhaps matching TRBD1 (6 bases). CDR1 and CDR2 from the germline V gene are DFQATT and SNEGSKA (reference sequence). The CDR3 runs 11 residues. The CDR3 sequence is CSRQGTDTQYF. CDR3 in DNA: TGCAGCCGACAGGGCACAGATACGCAGTATTTT.

V gene TRBV5-1 combines with J gene TRBJ2-3; 8 bases line up with TRBD2. Trimming at V came to 2 bases and at J to 5 bases, leaving 7 bases not matched to a gene. This CDR3 is 15 amino acids long. Germline CDR1 is SGHRS and CDR2 is YFSETQ. CDR3 DNA: TGCGCCAGCAGCTTAGCAGCGGGAGCGATAGATACGCAGTATTTT. It is translated as CASSLAAGAIDTQYF.

This clonotype was observed a handful of times. The CDR3 region has the DNA TGTGCTCTAACCAGAAATGAGCAGTTCTTC. Amino acid sequence: CALTRNEQFF. This chain uses TRBV7-9 with TRBJ2-1; D unclear. Germline values: CDR1 SEHNR, CDR2 FQNEAQ (reference sequence). The CDR3 runs 10 residues. Full variable domain (remainder filled in from reference TRBV7-9 and TRBJ2-1): DTGVSQNPRHKITKRGQNVTFRCDPISEHNRLYWYRQTLGQGPEFLTYFQNEAQLEKSRLLSDRFSAERPKGSFSTLEIQRTEQGDSAMYLCALTRNEQFFGPGTRLTVL.

In its sample, this clonotype was seen many times. The chain joins TRBV7-2 to TRBJ2-3; the D gene is possibly TRBD2 (5 bases). Trimming shortened V by 2 bases and J by 1 base, and 7 bases separated the two germline ends. Germline CDR1 is SGHTA and CDR2 is FQGNSA. The CDR3 totals 14 residues. DNA for the CDR3: TGTGCCAGCAGCTTAAGGCGGGGCACAGATACGCAGTATTTT. This sequence encodes CASSLRRGTDTQYF.

This clonotype was detected many times. The chain couples TRBV12-3 or TRBV12-4 to TRBJ2-5; D remains unclear. Trimming took off 6 bases at V and 5 bases at J, with 10 bases between the two ends. The CDR3 covers 12 residues. CDR3 sequence (DNA): TGTGCCAGCAGCCGAAATGTGGAGACCCAGTACTTC. It codes for CASSRNVETQYF.

The chain carries TRBV3-1 and TRBJ2-1, with D perhaps given as TRBD1 or TRBD2 (5 bases each). With 9 bases removed from V and 5 bases from J, the gap between germline ends came to 17 bases. Germline V lookup: CDR1 LGHDT, CDR2 YNNKEL (reference sequence). CDR3 length: 14 residues. CDR3 amino acids: CASHPRGPNNEQFF. The CDR3 nucleotides are TGTGCCAGTCATCCTAGGGGACCCAACAATGAGCAGTTCTTC.

This clonotype was observed a few times. The chain recombines TRBV20-1 with TRBJ1-1, with TRBD1 matching over 8 bases. The length of the CDR3 is 13 residues. With 6 bases clipped from V and 0 bases from J, the junction kept 3 bases outside the gene matches. The germline V gene encodes CDR1 DFQATT and CDR2 SNEGSKA (reference sequence). CDR3 sequence: CSAGGQVNTEAFF. Written as DNA, the CDR3 is TGCAGTGCCGGGGGACAGGTGAACACTGAAGCTTTCTTT.

Only a few counts were recorded for this clonotype. The genes are TRBV12-3 or TRBV12-4 and TRBJ2-3, with 10 nucleotides matching TRBD2. The CDR3 contains 16 residues. J was trimmed by 6 bases and V by 6 bases; bases with no gene match: 12. The DNA of the CDR3 is TGTGCCAGCAGGTGGCTAGCGGGGGTAGATAGGGATACGCAGTATTTT. Residues: CASRWLAGVDRDTQYF.

The CDR3 region has the DNA TGCGCCAGCAGCTGGGACATTAGCTCCTACGAGCAGTACTTC. Translation: CASSWDISSYEQYF. The chain couples TRBV5-1 to TRBJ2-7, with D possibly being TRBD1 (6 bases). Germline V gene data show CDR1 as SGHRS and CDR2 as YFSETQ. CDR3 length: 14 residues. Trimming removed 3 bases from V and 0 bases from J, with 10 bases in between.